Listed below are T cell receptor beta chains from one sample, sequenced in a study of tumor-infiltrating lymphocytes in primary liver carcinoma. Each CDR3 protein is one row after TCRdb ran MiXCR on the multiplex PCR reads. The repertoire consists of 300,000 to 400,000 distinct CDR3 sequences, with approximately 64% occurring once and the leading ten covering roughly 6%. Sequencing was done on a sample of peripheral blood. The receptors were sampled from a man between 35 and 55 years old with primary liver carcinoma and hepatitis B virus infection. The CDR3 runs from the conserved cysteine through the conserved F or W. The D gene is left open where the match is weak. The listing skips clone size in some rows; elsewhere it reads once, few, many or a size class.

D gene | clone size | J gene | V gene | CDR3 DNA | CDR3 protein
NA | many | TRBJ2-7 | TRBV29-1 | TGCAGCGTTGTCCTTCAATCCTACGAGCAGTACTTC | CSVVLQSYEQYF
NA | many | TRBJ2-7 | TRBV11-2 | TGTGCCAGCAGCTTAGTAGGCTACGAGCAGTACTTC | CASSLVGYEQYF
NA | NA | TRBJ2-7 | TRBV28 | TGTGCCAGCAGTTTATACAGGGACCAGTACTTC | CASSLYRDQYF
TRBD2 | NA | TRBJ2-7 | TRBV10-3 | TGTGCCATCAGCCGGGGGACACTAGCGGGATTCTACGAGCAATACTTC | CAISRGTLAGFYEQYF
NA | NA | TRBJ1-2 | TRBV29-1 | TGCAGCGTCCTCAGGGACTTGGGTGGCTACACCTTC | CSVLRDLGGYTF
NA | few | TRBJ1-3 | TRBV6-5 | TGTGCCAGCAGCCTTACCTCCGAACGCTCTGGAAACACCATATATTTT | CASSLTSERSGNTIYF
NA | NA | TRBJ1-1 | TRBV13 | TGTGCCAGCAGTCAGACCCCCGCCGGCACTGAAGTTTTCTTC | CASSQTPAGTEVFF
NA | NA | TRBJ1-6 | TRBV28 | TGTGCCAGGAGTCCTCGGGCGGACTTCAAGGCCCTCCACTTT | CARSPRADFKALHF
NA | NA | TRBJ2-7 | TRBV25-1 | TGTGCCAGCAGTCACCTTGAGAGTAACTACGAGCAGTACTTC | CASSHLESNYEQYF
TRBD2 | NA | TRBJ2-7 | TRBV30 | TGTGCCTGGAGGGGACTAGCGGGAGTATACGAGCAGTACTTC | CAWRGLAGVYEQYF
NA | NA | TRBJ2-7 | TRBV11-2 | TGTGCCAGCAACTTAGATCGGCGGTACCTGCAGTACTTC | CASNLDRRYLQYF
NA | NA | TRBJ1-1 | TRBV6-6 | TGTGCTAGCAGTTACTCAGGGTGGGAGAACACTGAAGCTTTCTTT | CASSYSGWENTEAFF
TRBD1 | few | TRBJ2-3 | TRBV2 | TGTGCCAGCATTCGTACGAGACAGGGGCCTCCAGATACGCAGTATTTT | CASIRTRQGPPDTQYF
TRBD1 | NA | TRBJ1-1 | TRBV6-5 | TGTGCCAGTAGTTACAGGGGGTTCTCTGAAGCTTTCTTT | CASSYRGFSEAFF
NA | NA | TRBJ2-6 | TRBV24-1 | TGTGCCACCGGCGGGGAGGCCGGGGCCAACGTCCTGAGTTTC | CATGGEAGANVLSF
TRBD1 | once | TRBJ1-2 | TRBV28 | TGTGCCAGGAGTAAACAGGGGACTGGCTACACCTTC | CARSKQGTGYTF
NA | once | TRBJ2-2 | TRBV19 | TGTGCCAGTAAGACTCACAAAAACACCGGGGAGCTGTTTTTT | CASKTHKNTGELFF
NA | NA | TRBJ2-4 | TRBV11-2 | TGTGCCAGTTGCATTAGACTGCGTGAAAACATTCAGTACTTC | CASCIRLRENIQYF
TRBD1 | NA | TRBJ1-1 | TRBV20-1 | TGCAGTGCCCCCGGACAGGGTCACGCTGAAGTATTCTTT | CSAPGQGHAEVFF
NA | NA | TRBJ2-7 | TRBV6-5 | TGTGCCAGCAGCTCCCCGGTGGGGGTAGGGGAGCAGTACTTC | CASSSPVGVGEQYF
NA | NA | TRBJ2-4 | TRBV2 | TGTGCCAGCACCCGACCCCCCATTCAGTACTTC | CASTRPPIQYF
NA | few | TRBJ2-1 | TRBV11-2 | TGTGTCAGCAGCTCAGAATTATACAATGAGCAGTTCTTC | CVSSSELYNEQFF
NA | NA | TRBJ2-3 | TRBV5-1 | TGCGCCAGCAGCTTTGAGACGTCAAATACGCAGTATTTT | CASSFETSNTQYF
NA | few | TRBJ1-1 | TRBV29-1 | TGCAGCGCTCAGAGCCAGAAGAACACTGAAGCTTTCTTT | CSAQSQKNTEAFF
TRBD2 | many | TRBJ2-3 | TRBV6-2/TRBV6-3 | TGTGCCATCAAAACTAGCGGGCGCACAGATACGCAGTATTTT | CAIKTSGRTDTQYF
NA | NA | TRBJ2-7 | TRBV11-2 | TGTGCCAACAGCTTAGATGGGGACGGGGTGGAGTTC | CANSLDGDGVEF
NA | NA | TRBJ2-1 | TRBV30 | TGTGCCTGGAGTTGGGACTTATACGACAATGAGCAGTTCTTC | CAWSWDLYDNEQFF
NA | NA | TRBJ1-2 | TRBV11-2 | TGTGCCAGCGGCTTGACGGCTAACTATGGTTACACCTTC | CASGLTANYGYTF
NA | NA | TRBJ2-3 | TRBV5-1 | TGCGCCAGCAGCAAAGACGGCACAGATACGCAGTATTTT | CASSKDGTDTQYF
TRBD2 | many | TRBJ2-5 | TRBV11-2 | TGTGCCAGCAGCCCAGGACTAGCGGGGGCCCAAGAGACCCAGTACTTC | CASSPGLAGAQETQYF
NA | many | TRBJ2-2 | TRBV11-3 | TGTGCCAGCAGCTTATTGGGCACCGGGGAGCTGTTTTTT | CASSLLGTGELFF
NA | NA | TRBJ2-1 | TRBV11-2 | TGTGCCAGCAGCGTAGACGGGGGTTCCTACAATGAGCAGTTCTTC | CASSVDGGSYNEQFF
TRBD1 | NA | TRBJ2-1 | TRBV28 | TGTGCCAGCAGTTTACTAGGCACCAGGACAGGGGCGGGGTACAATGAGCAGTTCTTC | CASSLLGTRTGAGYNEQFF